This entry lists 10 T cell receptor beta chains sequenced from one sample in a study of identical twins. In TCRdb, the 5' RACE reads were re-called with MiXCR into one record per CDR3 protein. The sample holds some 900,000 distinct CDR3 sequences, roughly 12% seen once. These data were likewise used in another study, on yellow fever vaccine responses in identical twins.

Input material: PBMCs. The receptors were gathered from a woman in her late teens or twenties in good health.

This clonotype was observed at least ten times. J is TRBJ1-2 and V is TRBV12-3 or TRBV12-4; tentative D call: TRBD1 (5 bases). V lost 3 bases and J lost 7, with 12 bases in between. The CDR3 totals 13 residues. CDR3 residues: CASSFLQGSGYTF. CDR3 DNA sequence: TGTGCCAGCAGTTTCCTTCAGGGTAGTGGCTACACCTTC.

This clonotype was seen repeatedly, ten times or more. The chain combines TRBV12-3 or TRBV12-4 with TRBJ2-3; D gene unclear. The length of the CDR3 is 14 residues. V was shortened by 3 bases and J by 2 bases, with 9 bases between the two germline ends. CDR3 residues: CASSFLPDTDTQYF. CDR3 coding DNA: TGTGCCAGCAGTTTTCTTCCAGACACAGATACGCAGTATTTT.

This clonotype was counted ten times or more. This CDR3 reads CASSITGTGYAEQFF. The DNA for the CDR3 is TGTGCCAGCAGCATAACCGGGACAGGGTACGCTGAGCAGTTCTTC. The V call is TRBV6-1, the J call TRBJ2-1; TRBD1 agrees at 9 bases. This CDR3 spans 15 amino acids. V shed 6 bases, J shed 9 bases, and the junction held 12 bases outside the gene matches. CDR1 MNHNS and CDR2 SASEGT come from the germline V gene.

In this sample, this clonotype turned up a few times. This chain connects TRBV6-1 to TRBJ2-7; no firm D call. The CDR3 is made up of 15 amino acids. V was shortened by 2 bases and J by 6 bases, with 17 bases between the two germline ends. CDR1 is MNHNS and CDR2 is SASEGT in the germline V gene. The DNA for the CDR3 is TGTGCCAGCAGTGAACAAGGTCCTGCCCATGGCGAGCAGTACTTC. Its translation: CASSEQGPAHGEQYF.

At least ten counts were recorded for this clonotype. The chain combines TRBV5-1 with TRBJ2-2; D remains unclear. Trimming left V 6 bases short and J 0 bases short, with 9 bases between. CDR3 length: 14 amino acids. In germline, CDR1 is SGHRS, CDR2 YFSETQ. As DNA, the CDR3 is TGCGCCAGCACTAACAAGACGAACACCGGGGAGCTGTTTTTT. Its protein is CASTNKTNTGELFF.

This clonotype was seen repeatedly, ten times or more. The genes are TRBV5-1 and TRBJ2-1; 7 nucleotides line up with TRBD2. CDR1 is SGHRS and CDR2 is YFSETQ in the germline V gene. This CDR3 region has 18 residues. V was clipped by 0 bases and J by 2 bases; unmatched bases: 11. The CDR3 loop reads CASSLAPTGGGTYNEQFF. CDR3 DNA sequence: TGCGCCAGCAGCTTGGCTCCCACCGGCGGGGGTACCTACAATGAGCAGTTCTTC.

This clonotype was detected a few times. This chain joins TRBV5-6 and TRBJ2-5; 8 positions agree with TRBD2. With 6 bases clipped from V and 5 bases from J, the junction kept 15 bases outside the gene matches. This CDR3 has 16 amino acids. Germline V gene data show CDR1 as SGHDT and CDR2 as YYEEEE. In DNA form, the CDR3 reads TGTGCCAGCACCATTGTGGGGGTAGCGGGGCAGGAGACCCAGTACTTC. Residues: CASTIVGVAGQETQYF.

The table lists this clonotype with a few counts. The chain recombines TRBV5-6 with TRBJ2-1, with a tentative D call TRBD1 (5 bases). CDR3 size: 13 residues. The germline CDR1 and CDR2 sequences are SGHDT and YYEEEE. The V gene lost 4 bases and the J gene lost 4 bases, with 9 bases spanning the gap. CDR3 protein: CASSTTGYNEQFF. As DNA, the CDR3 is TGTGCCAGCAGCACTACAGGTTACAATGAGCAGTTCTTC.

Here the CDR3 DNA reads TGCAGCGTTGAGGGGCGGGAGGGCGGCTACAATGAGCAGTTCTTC. This gives the protein CSVEGREGGYNEQFF. This rearrangement joins TRBV29-1 to TRBJ2-1; 9 nucleotides line up with TRBD2. The CDR3 contains 15 residues. The V gene's germline CDR1 is SQVTM and CDR2 ANQGSEA. V gave up 3 bases and J gave up 3 bases; unmatched junction bases: 6.

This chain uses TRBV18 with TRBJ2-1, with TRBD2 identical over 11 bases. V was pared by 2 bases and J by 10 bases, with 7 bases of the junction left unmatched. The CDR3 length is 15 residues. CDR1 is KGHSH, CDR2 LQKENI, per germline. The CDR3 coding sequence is TGTGCCAGCTCACCAGCACTAGCGGGAGTGGGGGAGCAGTTCTTC. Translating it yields CASSPALAGVGEQFF.